This TCR beta chain was captured by sequencing in a study of TIL therapy for anti-PD-1-resistant metastatic lung cancer. This CDR3 has 11 residues. Germline loops: CDR1 DFQATT, CDR2 SNEGSKA (reference sequence). Trimming took 4 bases from V and 12 from J, leaving 15 bases between them. Time point meaning: pre-treatment sample, taken before nivolumab and TIL therapy. This was the immunoSEQ v3 assay. Clones were sequenced by immunoSEQ multiplex PCR, and TCRdb holds only the in-frame ones, with some missing. The repertoire holds 30,000 or so clones, with 70% to 80% as singletons. The specimen comprised blood, sampled at baseline. The source is a woman aged 25-80 years with non-small cell lung cancer. J is TRBJ1-2 and V is TRBV20-1; D ambiguous. CDR3 protein: CSAINTPQDTF. The CDR3 region has the DNA TGCAGTGCTATAAACACTCCCCAGGACACCTTC.